This T cell receptor beta chain originates from a study of blood T cells in healthy people across ages. A few counts support this clonotype. There are 13 residues in the CDR3. Germline V gene sequence: CDR1 SNHLY, CDR2 FYNNEI. Trimming took off 8 bases at V and 0 bases at J, with 11 bases between the two ends. Primed by a sample-barcoded 5' primer and a J-beta primer mix, a second PCR proceeded for about 6 to 12 cycles. TCRdb independently ran MiXCR on the 5' RACE reads; one entry per CDR3 protein. The sample comprises approximately 800,000 distinct CDR3 sequences, under 30% of which are singletons, and around 3% rests with the top ten. This same sample was also part of a study on T cells of mothers and their children.

This chain connects TRBV2 to TRBJ2-7; D gene ambiguous. What was sequenced was blood. The source of this sequence is a boy aged 5-17 years in good health. CDR3 nucleotide sequence: TGTGCCAGCCCAGGACGGAGCTCCTACGAGCAGTACTTC. This encodes CASPGRSSYEQYF.